The 15 T cell receptor beta chains given below trace back to one sample, sequenced in a study of control samples from healthy donors and cancer patients. The protocol was immunoSEQ multiplex PCR, while the TCRdb copy is restricted to in-frame clones and leaves out a portion. The table lists hundreds of thousands of clones, about nine tenths of them singletons. The sequencing sample was made of PBMCs. The source of these receptors is a man between 40 and 49 years old with head and neck cancer.

This clone was recorded once. The V and J genes are TRBV3-1 (or the pseudogene TRBV3-2) and TRBJ2-5; TRBD2 might be the D (7 bases). Germline values: CDR1 LGHDT, CDR2 YNNKEL (reference sequence). V lost 1 base to trimming and J lost 1 base, with 10 bases between them. There are 15 residues in the CDR3. CDR3 bases: TGTGCCAGCAGCCAAGGAGGGGGGGTCCAAGAGACCCAGTACTTC. It yields the protein CASSQGGGVQETQYF.

The chain combines TRBV7-3 with TRBJ2-7; TRBD1 matches 7 bases. CDR3 size: 19 residues. Trimming cost V 2 bases and J 2 bases; bases outside gene matches: 18. The V gene's germline CDR1 is SGHTA and CDR2 FQGTGA. The CDR3: CASSLRESYRDRGTYEQYF. CDR3 DNA: TGTGCCAGCAGCTTACGAGAAAGTTACCGGGACAGAGGGACCTACGAGCAGTACTTC.

V is TRBV6-5 and J is TRBJ2-5; tentative D call: TRBD1 (5 bases). V was trimmed by 0 bases and J by 0 bases, leaving 11 bases between them. The V gene's germline CDR1 is MNHEY and CDR2 SVGAGI. CDR3 length equals 16 residues. DNA for the CDR3: TGTGCCAGCAGTTACTCAGGGGTTCAGTACCAAGAGACCCAGTACTTC. Residues: CASSYSGVQYQETQYF.

This clone was seen only once. The genes are TRBV12-5 and TRBJ2-4; tentatively, D is TRBD2 (5 bases). The ends were cut back, 0 bases at V and 9 bases at J, with 9 bases in the middle. CDR3 length equals 13 residues. Germline CDR1 is LGHNT and CDR2 is FRNRAP. This CDR3 reads CASGLVPGGIQYF. The CDR3 nucleotides are TGTGCTAGTGGTTTGGTACCCGGAGGCATTCAGTACTTC.

This chain connects TRBV28 to TRBJ2-2; D is perhaps TRBD2 (6 bases). V lost 6 bases, J lost 3 bases, and 11 bases lay in between. There are 14 residues in the CDR3. Germline-derived CDR1 and CDR2 are MDHEN and SYDVKM. The CDR3 here is CASREGGDTGELFF. The DNA of the CDR3 is TGTGCCAGCAGGGAGGGTGGCGACACCGGGGAGCTGTTTTTT. Looking up the rest from reference TRBV28 and TRBJ2-2 gives the full variable domain: DVKVTQSSRYLVKRTGEKVFLECVQDMDHENMFWYRQDPGLGLRLIYFSYDVKMKEKGDIPEGYSVSREKKERFSLILESASTNQTSMYLCASREGGDTGELFFGEGSRLTVL.

The chain links TRBV5-8 to TRBJ1-3; 8 bases line up with TRBD1. Trimming cost V 3 bases and J 4 bases; bases outside gene matches: 6. The germline CDR1 and CDR2 sequences are SGHTS and YDEGEE. CDR3 length equals 15 residues. This CDR3 is CASSSQGALGNTIYF. DNA of the CDR3: TGTGCCAGCAGCTCCCAGGGGGCTTTAGGAAACACCATATATTTT.

This chain connects TRBV10-3 to TRBJ2-7, with D perhaps assigned TRBD1 or TRBD2 (5 bases each). Per germline, CDR1 ENHRY and CDR2 SYGVKD. V gave up 6 bases and J gave up 12 bases, with 21 bases separating them. This CDR3 is 13 amino acids long. CDR3: CAISHWDQSDLYF. The CDR3 coding sequence is TGTGCCATCAGCCACTGGGACCAGAGCGATCTGTACTTC.

CDR3 DNA: TGTGCCAGCTCACAATCGACAGGGAGCTATGAGCAGTTCTTC. This sequence encodes CASSQSTGSYEQFF. The chain carries TRBV18 and TRBJ2-1, with 7 bases fitting TRBD1. Unmatched junction bases numbered 8, after V lost 4 bases and J lost 8 bases. The CDR3 covers 14 residues. In germline, CDR1 is KGHSH, CDR2 LQKENI.

The V and J genes are TRBV5-6 and TRBJ1-1; 7 bases fit TRBD1. V was pared by 5 bases and J by 0 bases, with 4 bases of the junction left unmatched. Germline CDR1 SGHDT, CDR2 YYEEEE. This CDR3 region has 14 residues. The CDR3 nucleotides read TGTGCCAGCAGTTGGGACAGCATGAACACTGAAGCTTTCTTT. This gives the protein CASSWDSMNTEAFF.

V gene TRBV12-5 combines with J gene TRBJ1-1; D not resolved. Germline CDR1 is LGHNT and CDR2 is FRNRAP. This CDR3 spans 11 amino acids. Trimming removed 3 bases from V and 11 bases from J, with 10 bases in between. In DNA form, the CDR3 reads TGTGCTAGTGGTTTCTCTGGTGGGGCTTTCTTT. This codes for CASGFSGGAFF.

The V gene is TRBV3-1 (or the pseudogene TRBV3-2), the J gene TRBJ1-6; D remains unclear. Germline values: CDR1 LGHDT, CDR2 YNNKEL (reference sequence). CDR3 length equals 14 residues. Trimming shortened V by 2 bases and J by 7 bases, and 9 bases separated the two germline ends. In DNA, the CDR3 is TGTGCCAGCAGCCAACAGGTGGGCAATTCACCCCTCCACTTT. Its protein product is CASSQQVGNSPLHF.

The chain joins TRBV28 to TRBJ1-5; maybe TRBD1 (5 bases). Germline assignment: CDR1 MDHEN and CDR2 SYDVKM. The CDR3 has 15 residues. V was pared by 1 base and J by 2 bases, with 9 bases between. CDR3 loop: CASSLSGRGNQPQHF. The CDR3 nucleotides are TGTGCCAGCAGTTTATCAGGGAGGGGCAATCAGCCCCAGCATTTT.

For the CDR3, the DNA is TGTGCCAGCAGCTTAATCAGTGGCCAGAACACTGAAGCTTTCTTT. Translation: CASSLISGQNTEAFF. The rearrangement links TRBV7-3 to TRBJ1-1; D uncertain. The germline gives CDR1 SGHTA, CDR2 FQGTGA. V lost 1 base, J lost 1 base, and 10 bases lay in between. The CDR3 length is 15 residues.

V is TRBV5-1 and J is TRBJ1-6, with 7 positions matching TRBD1. The CDR3 extends over 16 amino acids. CDR1 and CDR2 (germline): SGHRS, YFSETQ. V dropped 4 bases and J dropped 9; count of bases not matched to a gene: 13. The CDR3 DNA follows: TGCGCCAGCAGCCTTTCCTCTTCAGGGGGGGTTTCACCCCTCCACTTT. It yields the protein CASSLSSSGGVSPLHF.

This chain uses TRBV6-5 with TRBJ2-2, with 9 bases aligning to TRBD1. Per germline, CDR1 MNHEY and CDR2 SVGAGI. The ends lost 6 bases at V and 2 bases at J; junction bases unmatched: 1. CDR3 length: 14 residues. DNA of the CDR3: TGTGCCAGCAGGACAGGGGGAAACACCGGGGAGCTGTTTTTT. This encodes CASRTGGNTGELFF.